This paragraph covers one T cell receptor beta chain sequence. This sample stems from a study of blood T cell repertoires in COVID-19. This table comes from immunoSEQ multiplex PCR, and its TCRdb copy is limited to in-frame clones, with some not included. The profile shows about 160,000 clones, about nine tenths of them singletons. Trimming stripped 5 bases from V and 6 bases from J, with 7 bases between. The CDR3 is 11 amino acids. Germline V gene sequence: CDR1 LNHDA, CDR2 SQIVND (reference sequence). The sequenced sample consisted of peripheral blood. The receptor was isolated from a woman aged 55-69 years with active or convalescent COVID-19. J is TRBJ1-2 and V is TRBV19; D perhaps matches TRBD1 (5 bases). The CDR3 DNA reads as TGTGCCAGTAGTGTCAGGGATGGCTACACCTTC. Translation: CASSVRDGYTF. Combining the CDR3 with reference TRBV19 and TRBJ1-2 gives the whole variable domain DGGITQSPKYLFRKEGQNVTLSCEQNLNHDAMYWYRQDPGQGLRLIYYSQIVNDFQKGDIAEGYSVSREKKESFPLTVTSAQKNPTAFYLCASSVRDGYTFGSGTRLTVV.